This T cell receptor beta chain was sequenced during a study of T-cell reconstitution after alpha-beta-depleted transplantation in children. Regarding the study as a whole: Some patients owed their high day-60 TCRbeta diversity to surviving recipient T cells and thymic progenitors.

V was trimmed by 8 bases and J by 5 bases, leaving 13 bases between them. Germline V lookup: CDR1 MDHEN, CDR2 SYDVKM. This CDR3 has 13 residues. This sample's TCRbeta library carried unique molecular identifier barcodes. TCRdb re-analysed the PCR reads in MiXCR, keeping a single row per CDR3 protein. Counted here are about 510,000 distinct CDR3 sequences, 9.5% to 12% occurring once; the ten biggest clones make up around 15%. A few counts support this clonotype. Its target is unknown. The sequence was obtained from a female patient aged 2 to 10 who had a stem cell transplant for aplastic anemia, so the T cells may come from the graft donor. The J gene is TRBJ2-1, the V gene TRBV28, with a possible D match to TRBD2 (6 bases). This material consisted of PBMCs, mostly from graft donor cells, taken 180 days after TCRalphabeta/CD19-depleted stem cell transplant. The CDR3 DNA follows: TGTGCCAGCTATACGGGAGTCCACAATGAGCAGTTCTTC. Translated, it gives CASYTGVHNEQFF. The variable domain in full, with the rest retrieved from reference TRBV28 and TRBJ2-1, is DVKVTQSSRYLVKRTGEKVFLECVQDMDHENMFWYRQDPGLGLRLIYFSYDVKMKEKGDIPEGYSVSREKKERFSLILESASTNQTSMYLCASYTGVHNEQFFGPGTRLTVL.